This TCR beta chain was identified during a study of human T cells and chemical hapten exposure. About the study: Patients were mainly female, each with alopecia areata, totalis or universalis.

Library construction involved attaching unique molecular identifiers to individual cDNA molecules, which allowed quantitative, reproducible TCR counting. The authors' processing: Sample-level TCR yields exhibited a median of 95,638, with a range of about 23,224 to 690,600. TCRdb reanalysed the RACE reads using MiXCR and keeps one entry per CDR3 protein. The V and J calls here are based on TCRdb, not the publication. This table has some 38,000 distinct CDR3 sequences, 6.5% to 8% appearing once. Time point of the sample: pre-sensitization, week 0. Noted treatment: therapeutic diphenylcyclopropenone sensitization with weekly scalp DPC. This CDR3 has 15 amino acids. Germline values: CDR1 SGHTA, CDR2 FQGTGA. Trimming removed 5 bases at V and 2 bases at J, with 13 bases between. Many counts were recorded for this clonotype. Antigen unknown. Study-wide findings and caveats: Counts of expanded TCRs (at PT1) showed a positive correlation with patch test score.

The TCR originated in a woman in her forties or fifties with alopecia areata. Some clones in this sample may be carry-over from other donors' samples. This material consisted of whole blood, taken in connection with sensitization to the hapten diphenylcyclopropenone (DPC). V and J are TRBV7-3 and TRBJ2-1, with D tentatively TRBD1 (6 bases). The CDR3 here is CASSRTGTTYNEQFF. CDR3 in DNA: TGTGCCAGCAGCCGAACAGGGACCACCTACAATGAGCAGTTCTTC.